Below, 25 T cell receptor beta chains from the same sample are listed, as sequenced in a study of naive and memory T cell subsets. Which antigens these TCRs recognize remains unknown. Study-wide results and limits: Possibly reflecting memory cells re-expressing CD45RA, a few larger clonotypes occurred in naive repertoires, especially CD8.

An equimolar mix of two oligonucleotides served as the beta constant-region primer for TRBC1 and TRBC2. The ligated cDNA underwent four PCR rounds using SP2 and nested alpha and beta constant-region primers. From the UMI-ligation and nested PCR reads, TCRdb called clonotypes with MiXCR, one entry per CDR3 protein. The sample has over 130,000 distinct CDR3 sequences; 15% to 25% are singletons. Sequencing input: naive CD8+ T cells from blood. The source is a human donor in good health.

Only a few counts were recorded for this clonotype. The chain joins TRBV10-3 to TRBJ1-1; weak D call: TRBD1 (5 bases). The CDR3 loop spans 12 amino acids. V was cut by 10 bases and J by 4 bases, with 13 bases left in between. Germline-derived CDR1 and CDR2 are ENHRY and SYGVKD. DNA of the CDR3: TGTGCCACGATAGGGGAGGCCACTGAAGCTTTCTTT. The encoded protein is CATIGEATEAFF.

V usage is TRBV12-3 or TRBV12-4 and J usage is TRBJ2-7; 8 bases fit TRBD1. The CDR3 loop spans 13 amino acids. V lost 6 bases and J lost 4; bases outside the gene matches: 5. The CDR3, as DNA: TGTGCCAGCAGAGGACAGGGTGGTTACGAGCAGTACTTC. Translation gives CASRGQGGYEQYF.

This chain connects TRBV24-1 to TRBJ1-1; 8 nucleotides line up with TRBD1. V lost 3 bases to trimming and J lost 4 bases; unmatched junction nucleotides: 15. Germline CDR1 reads KGHDR; CDR2 reads SFDVKD. The CDR3 is 18 amino acids. CDR3 sequence: CATSDLNLRGRGATEAFF. Here the CDR3 DNA reads TGTGCCACCAGTGATCTCAACCTCAGGGGGCGCGGTGCCACTGAAGCTTTCTTT.

This clonotype has just a few counts. This sequence joins TRBV28 and TRBJ2-1, with D possibly being TRBD1 (6 bases). Germline-derived CDR1 and CDR2 are MDHEN and SYDVKM. The germline V and J ends were trimmed by 6 bases and 8 bases, with 11 bases remaining between them. CDR3 length: 12 amino acids. DNA for the CDR3: TGTGCCAGCAGCCTGGACAGTCATGAGCAGTTCTTC. Translated, it gives CASSLDSHEQFF.

This clonotype was seen more than once but under ten times. The V gene is TRBV28, the J gene TRBJ1-1; D unclear. Germline CDR1 is MDHEN and CDR2 is SYDVKM. The CDR3 loop spans 12 amino acids. Trimming left V 3 bases short and J 8 bases short, with 10 bases between. The CDR3 DNA is TGTGCCAGCAGTTTTCCGCAGGTGGAAGCTTTCTTT. As protein: CASSFPQVEAFF. Together with reference TRBV28 and TRBJ1-1, the CDR3 gives the full variable domain: DVKVTQSSRYLVKRTGEKVFLECVQDMDHENMFWYRQDPGLGLRLIYFSYDVKMKEKGDIPEGYSVSREKKERFSLILESASTNQTSMYLCASSFPQVEAFFGQGTRLTVV.

The chain combines TRBV6-5 with TRBJ2-3; D remains unclear. The germline V and J ends were trimmed by 7 bases and 3 bases, with 11 bases remaining between them. Looked up from germline, CDR1 is MNHEY and CDR2 is SVGAGI. The CDR3 runs to 13 residues. The CDR3 DNA sequence: TGTGCCAGCAATAGTATTTCGACAGATACGCAGTATTTT. Its translation: CASNSISTDTQYF.

The chain carries TRBV27 and TRBJ2-7, with a possible D match to TRBD2 (7 bases). CDR1 and CDR2 from the germline V gene are MNHEY and SMNVEV (reference sequence). The CDR3 covers 13 residues. V was trimmed by 4 bases and J by 7 bases, leaving 14 bases between them. The CDR3 protein is CASSSGGAREQYF. CDR3 sequence (DNA): TGTGCCAGCAGTTCGGGGGGCGCGAGGGAGCAGTACTTC.

The chain has TRBV4-3 and TRBJ1-5, with D tentatively TRBD1 (5 bases). V lost 3 bases and J 1 base, leaving 7 bases between the germline ends. The CDR3 consists of 14 residues. Germline V gene lookup returns CDR1 LGHNA and CDR2 YSLEER. The CDR3 region is CASSQDISNQPQHF. CDR3 nucleotide sequence: TGCGCCAGCAGCCAGGACATAAGCAATCAGCCCCAGCATTTT.

CDR3 in DNA: TGTGCCAGCAGTACCACGACAGGGATAACCTACAATGAGCAGTTCTTC. Encoded protein: CASSTTTGITYNEQFF. V is TRBV28 and J is TRBJ2-1; 7 bases line up with TRBD1. The CDR3 runs to 16 residues. Losses at the gene ends were 5 bases for V and 2 bases for J; bases not matched to a gene: 9. Germline V CDR1 and CDR2: MDHEN, SYDVKM.

The genes are TRBV6-5 and TRBJ2-3; the D is unclear. The ends were cut back, 0 bases at V and 0 bases at J, with 7 bases in the middle. From germline, CDR1 is MNHEY and CDR2 SVGAGI. The CDR3 length is 15 residues. CDR3 DNA sequence: TGTGCCAGCAGTTACTCCACCGAGAGCACAGATACGCAGTATTTT. Translated, it gives CASSYSTESTDTQYF.

The gene calls are TRBV3-1 and TRBJ2-1; no definite D call. This CDR3 is 14 amino acids long. Trimming removed 4 bases at V and 5 bases at J, with 12 bases between. Germline V gives CDR1 LGHDT, CDR2 YNNKEL (reference sequence). The CDR3, as DNA: TGTGCCAGCAGCCCTACTATCTCTGACAATGAGCAGTTCTTC. As protein: CASSPTISDNEQFF.

This clonotype appeared a few times. V and J are TRBV27 and TRBJ1-6, with D maybe TRBD1 (6 bases). Trimming pared 3 bases from V and 9 bases from J, leaving 9 bases between. In germline, CDR1 is MNHEY, CDR2 SMNVEV (reference sequence). The CDR3 loop spans 13 amino acids. This chain's CDR3 is CASSFGGRSPLHF. The CDR3 DNA reads as TGTGCCAGCAGTTTCGGGGGGCGTTCACCCCTCCACTTT.

There are a few counts of this clonotype. The chain joins TRBV7-9 to TRBJ2-1, with a weak D call TRBD2 (6 bases). With 5 bases removed from V and 3 bases from J, the gap between germline ends came to 17 bases. Per germline, CDR1 SEHNR and CDR2 FQNEAQ (reference sequence). The CDR3 sequence is 16 residues long. In nucleotides, the CDR3 is TGTGCCAGCAGCCTCGATCCGGGACTTCGCTACAATGAGCAGTTCTTC. It is translated as CASSLDPGLRYNEQFF.

The sample holds a few counts of this clonotype. The chain has TRBV29-1 and TRBJ2-4; 9 nucleotides match TRBD2. Trimming took 0 bases from V and 6 from J; bases not matched to a gene: 3. The V gene's germline CDR1 is SQVTM and CDR2 ANQGSEA. The CDR3 loop spans 14 amino acids. The CDR3 region has the DNA TGCAGCGTTGAAGAGCGGGAGGGTCTAAACATTCAGTACTTC. This translates into CSVEEREGLNIQYF.

This chain uses TRBV7-2 with TRBJ2-3, with TRBD1 identical over 9 bases. V was pared by 5 bases and J by 6 bases, with 12 bases of the junction left unmatched. The CDR3 is made up of 16 amino acids. Germline CDR1 is SGHTA and CDR2 is FQGNSA. The CDR3 reads CASSPRDRVIMDTQYF. In DNA, the CDR3 is TGTGCCAGCAGCCCCAGGGACAGGGTAATAATGGATACGCAGTATTTT.

The CDR3 DNA sequence: TGTGCCAGCAGTCCCAAGGGGGTCCCCTATAATTCACCCCTCCACTTT. Its translation: CASSPKGVPYNSPLHF. V is TRBV27 and J is TRBJ1-6; D is perhaps TRBD1 (6 bases). The CDR3 spans 16 residues. Deletions cut 5 bases from V and 2 bases from J, with 13 bases between. Germline V CDR1 and CDR2: MNHEY, SMNVEV (reference sequence).

This clonotype has more than one count but fewer than ten. J is TRBJ2-1 and V is TRBV28; TRBD2 matches 8 bases. This CDR3 has 14 amino acids. The germline CDR1 and CDR2 sequences are MDHEN and SYDVKM. Trimming removed 5 bases from V and 2 bases from J; junction bases left unmatched: 2. The CDR3 here is CASSVSGAYNEQFF. CDR3 in DNA: TGTGCCAGCAGTGTTAGCGGGGCCTACAATGAGCAGTTCTTC. Full variable domain (outside the CDR3, taken from reference TRBV28 and TRBJ2-1): DVKVTQSSRYLVKRTGEKVFLECVQDMDHENMFWYRQDPGLGLRLIYFSYDVKMKEKGDIPEGYSVSREKKERFSLILESASTNQTSMYLCASSVSGAYNEQFFGPGTRLTVL.

V and J are TRBV9 and TRBJ1-3; perhaps TRBD1 as D (5 bases). V was clipped by 2 bases and J by 4 bases, with 10 bases between them. This CDR3 spans 14 amino acids. In germline, CDR1 is SGDLS, CDR2 YYNGEE. For the CDR3, the DNA is TGTGCCAGCAGCGTTCTAGGGGACGGAAACACCATATATTTT. Its protein product is CASSVLGDGNTIYF.

This clonotype was observed a handful of times. The chain employs TRBV28 and TRBJ2-7; D is perhaps TRBD1 (6 bases). V dropped 6 bases and J dropped 2 bases, with 8 bases sitting between them. Germline lookup yields CDR1 MDHEN and CDR2 SYDVKM. The CDR3 totals 12 residues. The DNA for the CDR3 is TGTGCCAGCAGGACAGGAACCTACGAGCAGTACTTC. This codes for CASRTGTYEQYF. The full variable domain, in which reference TRBV28 and TRBJ2-7 provide the parts outside the CDR3, is DVKVTQSSRYLVKRTGEKVFLECVQDMDHENMFWYRQDPGLGLRLIYFSYDVKMKEKGDIPEGYSVSREKKERFSLILESASTNQTSMYLCASRTGTYEQYFGPGTRLTVT.

The chain links TRBV12-3 or TRBV12-4 to TRBJ2-7, with no clear D. The CDR3 spans 12 residues. V lost 6 bases and J lost 4, with 10 bases in between. The CDR3 loop reads CASSALGYEQYF. CDR3 bases: TGTGCCAGCAGCGCCTTAGGGTACGAGCAGTACTTC.

The chain couples TRBV28 to TRBJ2-5; 8 positions agree with TRBD1. This CDR3 is built from 16 residues. The germline V gene encodes CDR1 MDHEN and CDR2 SYDVKM. The junction had 7 bases not matched to a gene; V was cut back by 2 bases and J by 2 bases. The CDR3 region is CASSLGTGLNQETQYF. The DNA for the CDR3 is TGTGCCAGCAGTTTAGGGACAGGCCTCAATCAAGAGACCCAGTACTTC.

This clonotype was seen a few times. This chain joins TRBV28 and TRBJ1-2; D call uncertain. The CDR3 covers 13 residues. Trimming removed 8 bases from V and 5 bases from J, with 15 bases in between. Germline-derived CDR1 and CDR2 are MDHEN and SYDVKM. This CDR3 reads CASYSREGYGYTF. The CDR3, as DNA: TGTGCCAGCTATTCGCGTGAAGGGTATGGCTACACCTTC.

The genes are TRBV4-3 and TRBJ2-1; 12 nucleotides line up with TRBD2. Germline CDR1 LGHNA, CDR2 YSLEER. The length of the CDR3 is 16 residues. V shed 1 base, J shed 8 bases, and the junction held 6 bases outside the gene matches. Here the CDR3 DNA reads TGCGCCAGCAGCCAAGGACTAGCGGGAGCCACAGATGAGCAGTTCTTC. This codes for CASSQGLAGATDEQFF.

The table lists this clonotype with a few counts. DNA of the CDR3: TGTGCCACCAGTGGAGGGACAGGGACAGATACGCAGTATTTT. Its protein product is CATSGGTGTDTQYF. The chain is built from TRBV24-1 and TRBJ2-3; 9 bases are a match to TRBD1. Germline loops: CDR1 KGHDR, CDR2 SFDVKD. Trimming at V came to 5 bases and at J to 3 bases, leaving 2 bases not matched to a gene. The CDR3 has 14 residues.

This clonotype was recorded a few times. CDR3 region: CASSQVTPTQREGLYEQYF. The CDR3 DNA reads TGTGCCAGCAGCCAAGTAACCCCAACCCAGCGGGAGGGCCTCTACGAGCAGTACTTC. The rearrangement uses TRBV4-2 and TRBJ2-7, with 10 bases matching TRBD2. In germline, CDR1 is LGHNA, CDR2 YNFKEQ. Unmatched junction bases numbered 15, after V lost 1 base and J lost 3 bases. The CDR3 length is 19 residues.